Each of the 15 T cell receptor beta chains below was sequenced from the same sample in a study of blood T cells in healthy people across ages. For the second PCR, which ran for about 7 to 12 cycles, a sample-barcoded 5' primer and a J-beta primer mix were used. From the 5' RACE reads, TCRdb called clonotypes with MiXCR, one entry per CDR3 protein. Of 1.8 million or so distinct CDR3 sequences listed, roughly two fifths are singletons. Sequences were obtained from blood. The source of these receptors is a human donor in good health.

The V and J genes are TRBV28 and TRBJ2-5, with a weak D call TRBD2 (5 bases). Germline V gives CDR1 MDHEN, CDR2 SYDVKM. The CDR3 sequence is 13 residues long. V was pared by 9 bases and J by 5 bases, with 16 bases between. The CDR3 DNA sequence: TGTGCCAGTGCGGGTGGCTCAATCGAGACCCAGTACTTC. Translated, it gives CASAGGSIETQYF.

The chain has TRBV28 and TRBJ1-5; D ambiguous. CDR1 MDHEN and CDR2 SYDVKM come from the germline V gene. Trimming took 5 bases from V and 3 from J, leaving 26 bases between them. This CDR3 region has 19 residues. CDR3 in amino acids: CASSVLRGRFPRANQPQHF. For the CDR3, the DNA is TGTGCCAGCAGTGTTCTTCGAGGGCGCTTTCCAAGGGCCAATCAGCCCCAGCATTTT.

The rearrangement links TRBV20-1 to TRBJ2-7; TRBD1 matches 8 bases. V gave up 4 bases and J gave up 4 bases; unmatched junction bases: 12. This CDR3 region has 15 residues. Germline values: CDR1 DFQATT, CDR2 SNEGSKA (reference sequence). The CDR3 region has the DNA TGCAGTGCTACGACAGGGGAAGTTCTAGGATACGAGCAGTACTTC. Protein sequence: CSATTGEVLGYEQYF.

The V and J genes are TRBV24-1 and TRBJ1-5; no reliable D call. The CDR3 is 14 residues long. Germline V gives CDR1 KGHDR, CDR2 SFDVKD. The germline V and J ends were trimmed by 3 bases and 5 bases, with 10 bases remaining between them. The CDR3 nucleotides are TGTGCCACCAGTGATAGCCACCTTCATCAGCCCCAGCATTTT. Translating gives CATSDSHLHQPQHF.

The V gene is TRBV29-1, the J gene TRBJ2-3, with D perhaps being TRBD1 or TRBD2 (5 bases each). The CDR3 spans 15 residues. The V gene's germline CDR1 is SQVTM and CDR2 ANQGSEA. Trimming took 2 bases from V and 4 from J, leaving 16 bases between them. Here the CDR3 reads CSVEKLSGSADTQYF. The CDR3 DNA is TGCAGCGTTGAAAAATTGTCAGGGAGCGCAGATACGCAGTATTTT.

This clonotype has only a few counts. The genes are TRBV5-1 and TRBJ2-7; weak D call: TRBD2 (6 bases). The J call may be in error: the DNA end matches TRBJ2-5 better. CDR3 length: 15 residues. Germline V gene sequence: CDR1 SGHRS, CDR2 YFSETQ. This CDR3 reads CASSFRGNPRETQYF. For the CDR3, the DNA is TGCGCCAGCAGCTTTCGGGGGAATCCAAGAGAGACCCAGTACTTC.

This clonotype was counted only a few times. The chain has TRBV6-5 and TRBJ1-1; TRBD1 might be the D (6 bases). Trimming left V 0 bases short and J 4 bases short, with 9 bases between. The CDR3 runs 14 residues. Germline V gene lookup returns CDR1 MNHEY and CDR2 SVGAGI. The CDR3 DNA follows: TGTGCCAGCAGTTACTCGACGACAGGCACTGAAGCTTTCTTT. Its protein product is CASSYSTTGTEAFF.

DNA for the CDR3: TGTGCCAGCACCAAGGCAGGGGCGTCCTACGAGCAGTTCTTC. The encoded protein is CASTKAGASYEQFF. The chain recombines TRBV13 with TRBJ2-1; tentative D call: TRBD1 (6 bases). Trimming cost V 7 bases and J 10 bases, with 20 bases left between them. Per the germline V gene, CDR1 is PRHDT and CDR2 is FYEKMQ (reference sequence). There are 14 residues in the CDR3.

The rearrangement links TRBV9 to TRBJ2-4; TRBD1 matches 8 bases. This CDR3 is built from 14 residues. Germline V gene lookup returns CDR1 SGDLS and CDR2 YYNGEE. V was pared by 3 bases and J by 6 bases, with 5 bases of the junction left unmatched. The CDR3 reads CASSGTTGGNIQYF. CDR3 bases: TGTGCCAGCAGCGGAACTACAGGGGGAAACATTCAGTACTTC.

This chain connects TRBV7-2 to TRBJ2-5, with 7 bases matching TRBD1. CDR1 is SGHTA and CDR2 is FQGNSA in the germline V gene. The length of the CDR3 is 16 residues. Losses at the gene ends were 5 bases for V and 5 bases for J; bases not matched to a gene: 14. In DNA form, the CDR3 reads TGTGCCAGCAGCCCCCTCTCGGGACAGAGAGGGGAGACCCAGTACTTC. Translation gives CASSPLSGQRGETQYF.

The chain combines TRBV12-3 or TRBV12-4 with TRBJ2-5; D is unclear. V was shortened by 1 base and J by 5 bases, with 14 bases between the two germline ends. CDR3 size: 15 residues. The CDR3 is CASSLGAPSGETQYF. The DNA for the CDR3 is TGTGCCAGCAGTTTAGGGGCTCCATCTGGGGAGACCCAGTACTTC.

As for this clonotype: Mismatch with germline at one junction end may stem from a read error. The chain employs TRBV29-1 and TRBJ2-3, with D hard to call. The V gene's germline CDR1 is SQVTM and CDR2 ANQGSEA. The CDR3 contains 12 residues. Here the CDR3 reads CGVDMRTDTQYF. The CDR3 DNA sequence: TGCGGCGTTGATATGCGCACAGATACGCAGTATTTT.

This clonotype was observed a few times. CDR3 nucleotide sequence: TGCAGCGTTGAAGGTGATGATGGGACAGGGGATGACTATGGCTACACCTTC. Protein product: CSVEGDDGTGDDYGYTF. The chain combines TRBV29-1 with TRBJ1-2, with TRBD1 matching over 10 bases. Trimming took 1 base from V and 3 from J; bases not matched to a gene: 11. This CDR3 is built from 17 residues. Germline V gene lookup returns CDR1 SQVTM and CDR2 ANQGSEA.

The rearrangement joins TRBV9 to TRBJ2-3, with 11 bases matching TRBD2. Per germline, CDR1 SGDLS and CDR2 YYNGEE. The junction had 3 bases not matched to a gene; V was cut back by 0 bases and J by 6 bases. This CDR3 is 15 amino acids long. CDR3: CASSVEGLAADTQYF. The CDR3 region has the DNA TGTGCCAGCAGCGTAGAGGGACTAGCGGCCGATACGCAGTATTTT.

The rearrangement uses TRBV9 and TRBJ2-1; no firm D call. CDR3 size: 16 residues. Trimming cost V 0 bases and J 1 base, with 11 bases left between them. Germline CDR1 reads SGDLS; CDR2 reads YYNGEE. CDR3 DNA: TGTGCCAGCAGCGTAGGCTCGGACCAGTCCTACAATGAGCAGTTCTTC. This gives the protein CASSVGSDQSYNEQFF.